This passage covers 27 T cell receptor beta chains from one sample sequenced in a study of blood T cell repertoires in COVID-19. This table comes from immunoSEQ multiplex PCR, and its TCRdb copy is limited to in-frame clones, with some not included. The sample comprises roughly 340,000 clones, approximately 89% of which are singletons, and approximately 3.5% rests with the top ten. Sequencing used peripheral blood. These receptors came from a woman aged 18-30 years who had recovered from COVID-19.

The J gene is TRBJ1-6, the V gene TRBV3-1 (or the pseudogene TRBV3-2); D is undetermined. The V end was cut by 6 bases, the J end by 6 bases, with 9 bases between. The CDR3 spans 13 residues. CDR1 and CDR2 (germline): LGHDT, YNNKEL (reference sequence). The CDR3 nucleotides read TGTGCCAGCAGGAGTTGGGCTAATTCACCCCTCCACTTT. Amino acids: CASRSWANSPLHF.

This clone was seen only once. The gene calls are TRBV7-9 and TRBJ2-7, with D perhaps TRBD1 (6 bases). This CDR3 is built from 14 residues. Trimming left V 5 bases short and J 3 bases short, with 14 bases between. Germline V CDR1 and CDR2: SEHNR, FQNEAQ (reference sequence). CDR3 DNA sequence: TGTGCCAGCAGCCCAACAGGGACCGGCTACGAGCAGTACGTC. It yields the protein CASSPTGTGYEQYV.

The table lists this clone with a count of one. The chain joins TRBV11-2 to TRBJ2-1; 13 positions agree with TRBD2. Germline V gene lookup returns CDR1 SGHAT and CDR2 FQNNGV. The CDR3 is made up of 16 amino acids. V gave up 8 bases and J gave up 4 bases; unmatched junction bases: 8. The DNA for the CDR3 is TGTGCCAGCGGAACCGGACTAGCGGGAGCTTACAATGAGCAGTTCTTC. Its translation is CASGTGLAGAYNEQFF.

The V and J genes are TRBV4-3 and TRBJ2-5; 8 bases align to TRBD1. V was clipped by 0 bases and J by 5 bases; unmatched bases: 5. The CDR3 has 15 residues. In germline, CDR1 is LGHNA, CDR2 YSLEER. The CDR3 spells CASSQDFAGGETQYF. DNA of the CDR3: TGCGCCAGCAGCCAAGATTTCGCAGGGGGCGAGACCCAGTACTTC.

This chain joins TRBV6-5 and TRBJ2-1; 10 bases agree with TRBD2. The CDR3 is made up of 15 amino acids. V gave up 6 bases and J gave up 6 bases; unmatched junction bases: 8. Germline V gene lookup returns CDR1 MNHEY and CDR2 SVGAGI. The CDR3: CASRVTSGTVNEQFF. The DNA for the CDR3 is TGTGCCAGCAGGGTAACTAGCGGGACGGTCAATGAGCAGTTCTTC.

This sequence joins TRBV7-9 and TRBJ1-2; D uncertain. The germline CDR1 and CDR2 sequences are SEHNR and FQNEAQ (reference sequence). There are 14 residues in the CDR3. Trimming pared 4 bases from V and 2 bases from J, leaving 11 bases between. CDR3 protein: CASSSARFNYGYTF. The CDR3 region has the DNA TGTGCCAGCAGCTCAGCTCGGTTCAACTATGGCTACACCTTC.

The chain uses TRBV5-4 and TRBJ1-1; TRBD1 is a possible D gene (6 bases). The CDR3 totals 14 residues. The V and J ends lost 5 bases and 1 base respectively, with 12 bases between them. From germline, CDR1 is SGHNT and CDR2 YYREEE (reference sequence). CDR3 nucleotides: TGTGCCAGCAGTCCGCTGACAGGGAACACTGAAGCTTTCTTT. It specifies CASSPLTGNTEAFF.

V usage is TRBV24-1 and J usage is TRBJ2-1; 8 nucleotides agree with TRBD1. CDR1 is KGHDR, CDR2 SFDVKD, per germline. J was trimmed by 8 bases and V by 3 bases; bases with no gene match: 11. CDR3 length equals 16 residues. This CDR3 is CATSDPRMDRADEQFF. In nucleotides, the CDR3 is TGTGCCACCAGTGATCCCAGGATGGACAGGGCCGATGAGCAGTTCTTC.

This chain uses TRBV5-3 with TRBJ2-5; D is possibly TRBD1 (5 bases). TRBV5-3 is flagged as an ORF with uncertain function. The CDR3 contains 16 residues. Trimming took 4 bases from V and 1 from J, leaving 17 bases between them. CDR3 loop: CARSVGSGCSQETQYF. CDR3 DNA: TGTGCCAGAAGCGTGGGATCAGGGTGCAGCCAAGAGACCCAGTACTTC.

V usage is TRBV19 and J usage is TRBJ2-2; D gene unclear. CDR3 length equals 12 residues. Per the germline V gene, CDR1 is LNHDA and CDR2 is SQIVND (reference sequence). Trimming cost V 5 bases and J 4 bases, with 5 bases left between them. In DNA form, the CDR3 reads TGTGCCAGTAGTCGGGTCACCGGGGAGCTGTTTTTT. It specifies CASSRVTGELFF.

The CDR3 sequence: CSASTGVVGELFF. CDR3 nucleotides: TGCAGTGCTAGTACGGGAGTGGTCGGGGAGCTGTTTTTT. The rearrangement uses TRBV20-1 and TRBJ2-2; D possibly corresponds to TRBD2 (6 bases). Per the germline V gene, CDR1 is DFQATT and CDR2 is SNEGSKA (reference sequence). Trimming cost V 3 bases and J 7 bases, with 12 bases left between them. The CDR3 extends over 13 amino acids.

The chain uses TRBV4-3 and TRBJ2-4; TRBD1 matches 7 bases. Trimming removed 0 bases from V and 0 bases from J; junction bases left unmatched: 17. Germline CDR1 and CDR2: LGHNA and YSLEER. The CDR3 is 21 residues long. CDR3 bases: TGCGCCAGCAGCCAAGATTTGGCAGGGGGTTTATCCCGACTAGCCAAAAACATTCAGTACTTC. This sequence encodes CASSQDLAGGLSRLAKNIQYF.

The CDR3 DNA follows: TGCGCCAGCAGCCAAGGGCTAGCGGGAATAAACACCGGGGAGCTGTTTTTT. Its protein is CASSQGLAGINTGELFF. This chain links TRBV4-1 with TRBJ2-2, with 9 bases matching TRBD2. The CDR3 spans 17 residues. Germline V gene data show CDR1 as MGHRA and CDR2 as YSYEKL. With V trimmed by 1 base and J by 2 bases, 5 bases remained unmatched.

The chain uses TRBV25-1 and TRBJ2-3; unclear D gene. This CDR3 spans 14 amino acids. V dropped 9 bases and J dropped 7 bases, with 20 bases sitting between them. The V gene's germline CDR1 is MGHDK and CDR2 SYGVNS. The CDR3: CASEAQNSWNTQYF. As DNA, the CDR3 is TGTGCCAGTGAGGCCCAGAATTCATGGAATACGCAGTATTTT.

V is TRBV19 and J is TRBJ1-1; D possibly corresponds to TRBD1 (5 bases). Germline-derived CDR1 and CDR2 are LNHDA and SQIVND (reference sequence). There are 14 residues in the CDR3. Trimming took off 3 bases at V and 4 bases at J, with 12 bases between the two ends. CDR3 amino acids: CASSMGGAPTEAFF. DNA for the CDR3: TGTGCCAGTAGTATGGGAGGGGCGCCCACTGAAGCTTTCTTT.

V and J are TRBV19 and TRBJ1-1; D unresolved. CDR3 length equals 15 residues. V was shortened by 9 bases and J by 0 bases, with 17 bases between the two germline ends. The germline gives CDR1 LNHDA, CDR2 SQIVND (reference sequence). The chain's CDR3 is CASKDPGGMNTEAFF. CDR3 DNA sequence: TGTGCCAGCAAGGACCCGGGCGGGATGAACACTGAAGCTTTCTTT. The complete variable domain, with remaining parts taken from reference TRBV19 and TRBJ1-1, reads DGGITQSPKYLFRKEGQNVTLSCEQNLNHDAMYWYRQDPGQGLRLIYYSQIVNDFQKGDIAEGYSVSREKKESFPLTVTSAQKNPTAFYLCASKDPGGMNTEAFFGQGTRLTVV.

The chain uses TRBV15 and TRBJ1-2; D ambiguous. The CDR3 is 19 residues long. Germline CDR1 and CDR2: LNHNV and YYDKDF (reference sequence). V was clipped by 5 bases and J by 4 bases, with 29 bases between them. This CDR3 reads CATSSRPQRLRVESYGYTF. CDR3 DNA: TGTGCCACCAGCTCACGACCTCAACGGTTGAGGGTCGAATCCTATGGCTACACCTTC. The whole variable domain, filled in from reference TRBV15 and TRBJ1-2, reads DAMVIQNPRYQVTQFGKPVTLSCSQTLNHNVMYWYQQKSSQAPKLLFHYYDKDFNNEADTPDNFQSRRPNTSFCFLDIRSPGLGDTAMYLCATSSRPQRLRVESYGYTFGSGTRLTVV.

The rearrangement joins TRBV19 to TRBJ2-3, with TRBD1 matching over 8 bases. The germline V gene has CDR1 LNHDA and CDR2 SQIVND (reference sequence). The V and J ends lost 5 bases and 1 base, in that order; junction bases with no gene match: 2. The CDR3 runs to 14 residues. Written as DNA, the CDR3 is TGTGCCAGTAGTCTGGGACAGGGCACAGATACGCAGTATTTT. Translation gives CASSLGQGTDTQYF.

This chain uses TRBV7-2 with TRBJ2-2; 8 positions match TRBD1. Per germline, CDR1 SGHTA and CDR2 FQGNSA. The J segment lost 6 bases and the V segment lost 1 base, leaving 7 bases of the junction unmatched. CDR3 length equals 16 residues. The CDR3 sequence: CASSLGTGGSSGELFF. DNA for the CDR3: TGTGCCAGCAGCTTAGGTACAGGGGGAAGTTCCGGGGAGCTGTTTTTT.

The chain employs TRBV10-3 and TRBJ2-3, with 9 positions matching TRBD1. The CDR3 covers 14 residues. Germline V gene data show CDR1 as ENHRY and CDR2 as SYGVKD. J lost 0 bases, V lost 9 bases, and 4 bases had no gene match. The CDR3 DNA sequence: TGTGCCATTGGACAGGGGACTAGCACAGATACGCAGTATTTT. Protein sequence: CAIGQGTSTDTQYF.

The chain links TRBV14 to TRBJ1-4; TRBD1 aligns across 8 bases. This CDR3 region has 13 residues. CDR1 and CDR2 (germline): SGHDN, FVKESK. Germline trimming cut 5 bases from V and 8 bases from J; bases unmatched to any gene: 4. Here the CDR3 DNA reads TGTGCCAGCAGCGAAAACAGGGGGGAAAAACTGTTTTTT. This gives the protein CASSENRGEKLFF.

The gene calls are TRBV7-9 and TRBJ2-1; TRBD2 is a possible D gene (5 bases). The V gene's germline CDR1 is SEHNR and CDR2 FQNEAQ (reference sequence). V was trimmed by 0 bases and J by 8 bases, leaving 20 bases between them. This CDR3 comprises 17 residues. The chain's CDR3 is CASSLARGQKTRDEQFF. The CDR3 DNA is TGTGCCAGCAGCTTAGCCCGGGGTCAGAAGACAAGGGATGAGCAGTTCTTC.

This clone was seen just once. The V gene is TRBV6-5, the J gene TRBJ2-3; 7 nucleotides match TRBD1. This CDR3 region has 14 residues. V trimming: 8 bases; J trimming: 5 bases; junction bases outside the gene matches: 10. Germline CDR1 and CDR2: MNHEY and SVGAGI. The CDR3 DNA is TGTGCCAGCGTTGACAGGGTCGGAGGAGATACGCAGTATTTT. It specifies CASVDRVGGDTQYF.

V and J are TRBV6-6 and TRBJ2-1; 9 bases align to TRBD2. There are 20 residues in the CDR3. V lost 6 bases and J lost 4; bases outside the gene matches: 22. Per germline, CDR1 MNHNY and CDR2 SVGAGI (reference sequence). CDR3 loop: CASSPTSGGPYGGRYNEQFF. CDR3 DNA: TGTGCCAGCAGCCCGACTAGCGGAGGGCCTTACGGCGGGCGTTACAATGAGCAGTTCTTC.

The chain uses TRBV5-4 and TRBJ1-1; D unclear. Germline V gene lookup returns CDR1 SGHNT and CDR2 YYREEE (reference sequence). V lost 1 base to trimming and J lost 5 bases, with 12 bases between them. CDR3 length: 14 residues. CDR3 nucleotides: TGTGCCAGCAGCTTGACAGACCGGAAGACTGAAGCTTTCTTT. Translating it yields CASSLTDRKTEAFF.

The J gene is TRBJ1-2, the V gene TRBV5-4, with 10 bases lining up with TRBD1. CDR1 and CDR2 from the germline V gene are SGHNT and YYREEE (reference sequence). With 6 bases clipped from V and 5 bases from J, the junction kept 10 bases outside the gene matches. The CDR3 consists of 15 residues. CDR3 sequence reads: CASIPGGTGVYGYTF. In nucleotides, the CDR3 is TGTGCCAGCATCCCAGGAGGGACAGGGGTATATGGCTACACCTTC. The full variable domain, completed using reference TRBV5-4 and TRBJ1-2, is ETGVTQSPTHLIKTRGQQVTLRCSSQSGHNTVSWYQQALGQGPQFIFQYYREEENGRGNFPPRFSGLQFPNYSSELNVNALELDDSALYLCASIPGGTGVYGYTFGSGTRLTVV.

The rearrangement links TRBV6-6 to TRBJ2-5; D gene uncertain. Germline V gives CDR1 MNHNY, CDR2 SVGAGI (reference sequence). V was shortened by 3 bases and J by 4 bases, with 9 bases between the two germline ends. The CDR3 length is 13 residues. The DNA of the CDR3 is TGTGCCAGCAGTTATGTCCTTCTAGAGACCCAGTACTTC. Amino acids: CASSYVLLETQYF.